This is a list of T cell receptor beta chains from one sample in a study of T-cell memory formation after mild COVID-19. TCRdb passed the 5' RACE reads through MiXCR, listing each CDR3 protein once. Counted here are roughly 200,000 distinct CDR3 sequences, 16% occurring once; the ten biggest clones make up roughly 2.1%. The sequenced sample consisted of PBMCs or a T cell subset sorted from them (not recorded which). The receptors originated from an adult woman who had mild COVID-19 (a few samples of this study predate the infection). Cell type and time point are not known. Both conserved end residues are part of each CDR3. D genes are given only for firm matches.

v_call: TRBV5-5; d_call: TRBD2; j_call: TRBJ2-1; cdr3_length: 18; cdr3_aa: CASSRTSGGSGSYNEQFF
v_call: TRBV2; d_call: .; j_call: TRBJ1-1; cdr3_length: 13; cdr3_aa: CASSDNWGTEAFF
v_call: TRBV18; d_call: TRBD1; j_call: TRBJ2-7; cdr3_length: 17; cdr3_aa: CASSPSYPRQGSYEQYF
v_call: TRBV7-9; d_call: .; j_call: TRBJ1-1; cdr3_length: 13; cdr3_aa: CASRELLGTEAFF
v_call: TRBV2; d_call: TRBD1; j_call: TRBJ2-7; cdr3_length: 14; cdr3_aa: CASSGQGAISEQYF
v_call: TRBV12-3/TRBV12-4; d_call: .; j_call: TRBJ1-5; cdr3_length: 12; cdr3_aa: CASSLSDQPQHF
v_call: TRBV18; d_call: .; j_call: TRBJ2-1; cdr3_length: 15; cdr3_aa: CASSTQGPPYNEQFF
v_call: TRBV7-8; d_call: .; j_call: TRBJ2-3; cdr3_length: 16; cdr3_aa: CASSSFSREVTDTQYF
v_call: TRBV12-3/TRBV12-4; d_call: .; j_call: TRBJ2-3; cdr3_length: 16; cdr3_aa: CASSSSASGRPRTQFF
v_call: TRBV7-3; d_call: TRBD1; j_call: TRBJ2-7; cdr3_length: 13; cdr3_aa: CASSRDRKYEQYF
v_call: TRBV9; d_call: .; j_call: TRBJ1-1; cdr3_length: 15; cdr3_aa: CASSPLTGQNTEAFF
v_call: TRBV24-1; d_call: .; j_call: TRBJ1-1; cdr3_length: 18; cdr3_aa: CATSDIRLHRYLNTEAFF
v_call: TRBV2; d_call: .; j_call: TRBJ2-3; cdr3_length: 16; cdr3_aa: CASSDPKGGVTDTQYF
v_call: TRBV29-1; d_call: .; j_call: TRBJ2-7; cdr3_length: 14; cdr3_aa: CSVDQGPGVHEQYF
v_call: TRBV20-1; d_call: .; j_call: TRBJ1-4; cdr3_length: 11; cdr3_aa: CSANNNEKLFF
v_call: TRBV20-1; d_call: TRBD1; j_call: TRBJ1-2; cdr3_length: 14; cdr3_aa: CSARSLGQGTGYTF
v_call: TRBV12-3/TRBV12-4; d_call: .; j_call: TRBJ1-1; cdr3_length: 15; cdr3_aa: CASRREVRMNTEAFF
v_call: TRBV10-3; d_call: .; j_call: TRBJ2-1; cdr3_length: 15; cdr3_aa: CAISEGESSYNEQFF
v_call: TRBV5-1; d_call: TRBD1; j_call: TRBJ1-4; cdr3_length: 15; cdr3_aa: CASSSSRGRGEKLFF
v_call: TRBV7-2; d_call: .; j_call: TRBJ2-7; cdr3_length: 15; cdr3_aa: CASSFGESSSYEQYF